What follows is one T cell receptor beta chain and its context. Profiling relied on immunoSEQ multiplex PCR, and the TCRdb table lists in-frame clones only, not all of them. This repertoire shows roughly 20,000 clones, approximately 84% found once; its top ten account for roughly 15%. This CDR3 comprises 11 residues. Germline CDR1 MNHEY, CDR2 SMNVEV (reference sequence). Deletions cut 5 bases from V and 3 bases from J, with 5 bases between. This entry belongs to a study of T cell responses to AZD1222 COVID-19 vaccine. Sequenced material: peripheral blood, taken 28 days after the second AZD1222 dose. V usage is TRBV27 and J usage is TRBJ2-7; no reliable D call. The receptor was isolated from an adult who received the AZD1222 COVID-19 vaccine. As DNA, the CDR3 is TGTGCCAGCAGTAGCTACTACGAGCAGTACTTC. This gives the protein CASSSYYEQYF.